Presented here are 21 T cell receptor beta chains from one specimen sequenced in a study of T cell responses to AZD1222 COVID-19 vaccine. TCRdb's copy holds only in-frame clones and misses some; the assay was immunoSEQ multiplex PCR. The profile covers 100,000 or so clones, with roughly 84% appearing a single time and roughly 1.4% taken by the ten largest. The material was peripheral blood, obtained on day 0 of AZD1222 vaccination. All receptors derive from an adult in good health.

The rearrangement uses TRBV6-2 or TRBV6-3 and TRBJ1-2; TRBD1 matches 7 bases. Per the germline V gene, CDR1 is MNHEY and CDR2 is SVGEGT. V lost 2 bases, J lost 11 bases, and 8 bases stayed unmatched. This CDR3 is built from 13 residues. The CDR3 region is CASSYSTGVGYTF. The CDR3 nucleotides read TGTGCCAGCAGTTACAGCACAGGGGTTGGGTACACCTTC.

The gene calls are TRBV21-1 and TRBJ1-5; TRBD1, the table's D call, was not compared with the DNA. TRBV21-1 is given as a pseudogene. The CDR3 length is 13 residues. CDR3 region: CANKSRSNQPQHF. CDR3 in DNA: TGTGCCAACAAAAGTCGTAGCAATCAGCCCCAGCATTTT.

The V gene is TRBV4-3, the J gene TRBJ2-2; 7 positions agree with TRBD2. With V trimmed by 1 base and J by 2 bases, 7 bases remained unmatched. In germline, CDR1 is LGHNA, CDR2 YSLEER. This CDR3 comprises 17 residues. As DNA, the CDR3 is TGCGCCAGCAGCCAAGCTTGGCTAGCGGCAAACACCGGGGAGCTGTTTTTT. Translation gives CASSQAWLAANTGELFF.

V is TRBV27 and J is TRBJ1-1; D might be TRBD1 (6 bases). This CDR3 has 11 amino acids. From germline, CDR1 is MNHEY and CDR2 SMNVEV (reference sequence). V lost 8 bases and J lost 5, with 9 bases in between. Written as DNA, the CDR3 is TGTGCCAGCCGGGGGCCAACTGAAGCTTTCTTT. Translation: CASRGPTEAFF.

V gene TRBV11-2 combines with J gene TRBJ1-2; D not resolved. CDR1 and CDR2 from the germline V gene are SGHAT and FQNNGV. Between the trimmed V and J ends, which lost 5 bases and 4 bases, there was a span of 8 bases. The CDR3 totals 12 residues. The CDR3 is CASSPSPYGYTF. CDR3 DNA sequence: TGTGCCAGCAGCCCCAGCCCCTATGGCTACACCTTC.

The chain links TRBV7-2 to TRBJ1-2; the D is unclear. Germline V gene lookup returns CDR1 SGHTA and CDR2 FQGNSA. CDR3 length: 13 residues. Trimming removed 2 bases from V and 4 bases from J, with 8 bases in between. The CDR3 here is CASSLTYVYGYTF. The CDR3 DNA reads TGTGCCAGCAGCTTAACCTACGTCTATGGCTACACCTTC.

V and J are TRBV4-3 and TRBJ2-7; TRBD1 agrees at 9 bases. This CDR3 spans 14 amino acids. From germline, CDR1 is LGHNA and CDR2 YSLEER. Trimming cost V 4 bases and J 2 bases; bases outside gene matches: 3. This chain's CDR3 is CASSPGQGAYEQYF. Written as DNA, the CDR3 is TGCGCCAGCAGCCCGGGACAGGGAGCCTACGAGCAGTACTTC.

This chain links TRBV28 with TRBJ2-4, with TRBD1 identical over 8 bases. Germline V gene sequence: CDR1 MDHEN, CDR2 SYDVKM. The CDR3 totals 15 residues. Unmatched junction bases numbered 10, after V lost 4 bases and J lost 8 bases. CDR3 DNA sequence: TGTGCCAGCAGTTCTCCAGGGGGCGTGACGGACATTCAGTACTTC. Translation gives CASSSPGGVTDIQYF.

The chain combines TRBV27 with TRBJ2-5, with unresolved D. Trimming shortened V by 0 bases and J by 5 bases, and 4 bases separated the two germline ends. The CDR3 has 12 amino acids. In germline, CDR1 is MNHEY, CDR2 SMNVEV (reference sequence). CDR3 amino acids: CASSLSGETQYF. CDR3 nucleotide sequence: TGTGCCAGCAGTTTATCGGGGGAGACCCAGTACTTC.

This clone is a singleton in its sample. The genes are TRBV14 and TRBJ2-1; no firm D call. Germline V gene sequence: CDR1 SGHDN, CDR2 FVKESK. The CDR3 is 11 residues long. The ends were cut back, 1 base at V and 6 bases at J, with 1 base in the middle. Here the CDR3 reads CASSQGNEQFF. In DNA form, the CDR3 reads TGTGCCAGCAGCCAAGGCAATGAGCAGTTCTTC.

The chain has TRBV11-2 and TRBJ2-7; 7 bases map to TRBD1. CDR3 length equals 14 residues. Germline V gene lookup returns CDR1 SGHAT and CDR2 FQNNGV. V gave up 4 bases and J gave up 2 bases; unmatched junction bases: 5. The CDR3 DNA sequence: TGTGCCAGCAGCTCCGACAGGGTTGCCTACGAGCAGTACTTC. This sequence encodes CASSSDRVAYEQYF.

This rearrangement joins TRBV28 to TRBJ1-5, with a weak D call TRBD1 (5 bases). Looked up from germline, CDR1 is MDHEN and CDR2 is SYDVKM. Trimming cost V 2 bases and J 5 bases, with 10 bases left between them. The length of the CDR3 is 14 residues. CDR3 in DNA: TGTGCCAGCAGTTTACGGGACCATTATCAGCCCCAGCATTTT. It translates to CASSLRDHYQPQHF. The whole variable domain, filled in from reference TRBV28 and TRBJ1-5, reads DVKVTQSSRYLVKRTGEKVFLECVQDMDHENMFWYRQDPGLGLRLIYFSYDVKMKEKGDIPEGYSVSREKKERFSLILESASTNQTSMYLCASSLRDHYQPQHFGDGTRLSIL.

The chain uses TRBV18 and TRBJ1-1, with 7 bases aligning to TRBD1. This CDR3 region has 14 residues. The V gene's germline CDR1 is KGHSH and CDR2 LQKENI. The J segment lost 1 base and the V segment lost 11 bases, leaving 10 bases of the junction unmatched. The CDR3: CAGSSNRGNTEAFF. The CDR3 coding sequence is TGTGCCGGGTCCTCAAACAGGGGGAACACTGAAGCTTTCTTT.

This clone was seen a handful of times. J is TRBJ1-2 and V is TRBV30; D might be TRBD1 (5 bases). There are 14 residues in the CDR3. Trimming cost V 3 bases and J 2 bases, with 13 bases left between them. The V gene's germline CDR1 is GTSNPN and CDR2 SVGIG (reference sequence). The CDR3 DNA is TGTGCCTGGAGACAGGCCCCATCAAACTATGGCTACACCTTC. It specifies CAWRQAPSNYGYTF.

V and J are TRBV7-2 and TRBJ1-5; 7 bases are a match to TRBD1. Trimming cost V 5 bases and J 0 bases; bases outside gene matches: 7. Germline V gene data show CDR1 as SGHTA and CDR2 as FQGNSA. The CDR3 runs to 16 residues. DNA for the CDR3: TGTGCCAGCAGCCAAGACAGGGCATATAGCAATCAGCCCCAGCATTTT. Its protein is CASSQDRAYSNQPQHF. The whole variable domain, filled in from reference TRBV7-2 and TRBJ1-5, reads GAGVSQSPSNKVTEKGKDVELRCDPISGHTALYWYRQSLGQGLEFLIYFQGNSAPDKSGLPSDRFSAERTGGSVSTLTIQRTQQEDSAVYLCASSQDRAYSNQPQHFGDGTRLSIL.

In its sample, this clone was seen once. V gene TRBV28 combines with J gene TRBJ1-2; D ambiguous. This CDR3 has 16 amino acids. CDR1 is MDHEN and CDR2 is SYDVKM in the germline V gene. V shed 6 bases and J shed 1 base, with 18 bases lying between them. The CDR3 region has the DNA TGTGCCAGCAGCCCCGCCTGGGCAGTTCATAACTATGGCTACACCTTC. This translates into CASSPAWAVHNYGYTF.

The chain combines TRBV30 with TRBJ1-6, with no clear D. V lost 4 bases, J lost 2 bases, and 12 bases lay in between. This CDR3 has 15 amino acids. Germline loops: CDR1 GTSNPN, CDR2 SVGIG (reference sequence). This CDR3 reads CAWTLWEAYNSPLHF. In DNA form, the CDR3 reads TGTGCCTGGACTCTTTGGGAGGCCTATAATTCACCCCTCCACTTT.

The V call is TRBV30, the J call TRBJ1-3, with D hard to call. CDR1 and CDR2 (germline): GTSNPN, SVGIG (reference sequence). The CDR3 contains 13 residues. Trimming removed 5 bases from V and 1 base from J, with 9 bases in between. CDR3 protein: CAWELNSGNTIYF. The DNA of the CDR3 is TGTGCCTGGGAGCTTAATTCTGGAAACACCATATATTTT.

The CDR3 sequence: CASSQSMNNEQFF. CDR3 nucleotide sequence: TGCGCCAGCAGTCAATCGATGAACAATGAGCAGTTCTTC. This sequence joins TRBV23-1 and TRBJ2-1; D gene ambiguous. TRBV23-1 is placed among ORFs of uncertain function. Trimming left V 0 bases short and J 5 bases short, with 5 bases between. CDR3 size: 13 residues.

This clone was detected a few times. The chain has TRBV4-3 and TRBJ2-3; D is undetermined. Germline V gene lookup returns CDR1 LGHNA and CDR2 YSLEER. The ends were cut back, 0 bases at V and 3 bases at J, with 13 bases in the middle. The CDR3 extends over 16 amino acids. The CDR3 is CASSQDSPTSTDTQYF. The CDR3 DNA follows: TGCGCCAGCAGCCAAGATTCTCCCACTTCGACAGATACGCAGTATTTT.

The chain links TRBV6-6 to TRBJ1-3; possibly TRBD1 for D (6 bases). V shed 6 bases and J shed 8 bases, with 14 bases lying between them. Looked up from germline, CDR1 is MNHNY and CDR2 is SVGAGI (reference sequence). This CDR3 comprises 13 residues. CDR3 sequence (DNA): TGTGCCAGCAGACAGGGTGCCCGGGACACCATATATTTT. Its protein is CASRQGARDTIYF.